These 15 T cell receptor beta chains originate from one sample sequenced in a study of blood T cell repertoires in COVID-19. Assay: immunoSEQ multiplex PCR; the TCRdb copy retains only in-frame clones and omits some. The sample contains more than 250,000 clones, about 87% of which appear only once. Material: peripheral blood. The receptor source for this set is a human donor in a cohort sampled during active COVID-19.

The CDR3: CASSRDRTGGYTF. As DNA, the CDR3 is TGTGCCAGCAGCAGGGACAGGACGGGGGGCTACACCTTC. The rearrangement uses TRBV5-6 and TRBJ1-2; 8 bases are shared with TRBD1. The CDR3 runs 13 residues. J was trimmed by 8 bases and V by 4 bases; bases with no gene match: 7. Germline V gene sequence: CDR1 SGHDT, CDR2 YYEEEE. The full variable domain, its missing parts supplied by reference TRBV5-6 and TRBJ1-2, is DAGVTQSPTHLIKTRGQQVTLRCSPKSGHDTVSWYQQALGQGPQFIFQYYEEEERQRGNFPDRFSGHQFPNYSSELNVNALLLGDSALYLCASSRDRTGGYTFGSGTRLTVV.

The chain couples TRBV12-3 or TRBV12-4 to TRBJ1-2; D perhaps matches TRBD1 (6 bases). The CDR3 length is 12 residues. V lost 6 bases and J lost 8, with 13 bases in between. CDR3: CASRRGGSGYTF. CDR3 bases: TGTGCCAGCAGGAGGGGGGGGAGCGGCTACACCTTC.

J is TRBJ1-4 and V is TRBV5-4; 11 bases map to TRBD1. V gave up 4 bases and J gave up 7 bases; unmatched junction bases: 6. The germline V gene has CDR1 SGHNT and CDR2 YYREEE (reference sequence). The CDR3 length is 15 residues. The CDR3 loop reads CASSKGGTGGEKLFF. Here the CDR3 DNA reads TGTGCCAGCAGCAAAGGGGGGACAGGGGGTGAAAAACTGTTTTTT.

The chain couples TRBV6-2 or TRBV6-3 to TRBJ1-2; D is ambiguous. Trimming stripped 5 bases from V and 7 bases from J, with 11 bases between. This CDR3 is built from 12 residues. The germline gives CDR1 MNHEY, CDR2 SVGEGT. Here the CDR3 reads CASSPPGVGYTF. The CDR3 coding sequence is TGTGCCAGCAGTCCACCCGGGGTTGGCTACACCTTC.

The chain combines TRBV29-1 with TRBJ2-1, with TRBD2 matching 7 bases. CDR1 is SQVTM, CDR2 ANQGSEA, per germline. CDR3 length: 13 amino acids. V lost 8 bases to trimming and J lost 0 bases; unmatched junction nucleotides: 4. The chain's CDR3 is CSKSGASYNEQFF. For the CDR3, the DNA is TGCAGCAAAAGCGGGGCCTCCTACAATGAGCAGTTCTTC.

The chain joins TRBV5-6 to TRBJ2-3; D not certain. Trimming cost V 1 base and J 2 bases, with 14 bases left between them. Germline V gene lookup returns CDR1 SGHDT and CDR2 YYEEEE. The CDR3 spans 16 residues. The CDR3 reads CASSLRVLSSTDTQYF. DNA of the CDR3: TGTGCCAGCAGCTTGAGAGTTCTGAGTTCCACAGATACGCAGTATTTT.

This clone was found many times. The genes are TRBV29-1 and TRBJ1-1; D is unresolved. The CDR3 length is 12 residues. Germline V gene lookup returns CDR1 SQVTM and CDR2 ANQGSEA. V lost 7 bases and J 2 bases, leaving 11 bases between the germline ends. CDR3 protein: CSGRGLNTEAFF. The CDR3 DNA sequence: TGCAGCGGACGGGGATTAAACACTGAAGCTTTCTTT.

The rearrangement joins TRBV4-3 to TRBJ2-3; 11 nucleotides align to TRBD2. This CDR3 comprises 14 residues. V lost 2 bases and J lost 8; bases outside the gene matches: 3. The germline V gene encodes CDR1 LGHNA and CDR2 YSLEER. The CDR3 coding sequence is TGCGCCAGCAGCCAAACTAGCGGGGGTCGTACGCAGTATTTT. This gives the protein CASSQTSGGRTQYF.

This chain joins TRBV27 and TRBJ1-2; weak D call: TRBD1 (6 bases). The germline gives CDR1 MNHEY, CDR2 SMNVEV (reference sequence). V lost 8 bases, J lost 6 bases, and 16 bases lay in between. The CDR3 totals 13 residues. The CDR3 sequence is CASSRVGGHGYTF. The CDR3 DNA is TGTGCCAGCTCCAGGGTGGGGGGGCATGGCTACACCTTC.

V usage is TRBV5-5 and J usage is TRBJ2-1, with 15 bases matching TRBD2. The CDR3 is 16 amino acids. The V gene's germline CDR1 is SGHKS and CDR2 YYEKEE (reference sequence). V trimming: 4 bases; J trimming: 10 bases; junction bases outside the gene matches: 9. The CDR3 nucleotides are TGTGCCAGCAGCAGGACAGCCGGGACTAGCGGGAGGGAGCAGTTCTTC. It codes for CASSRTAGTSGREQFF.

The chain links TRBV6-5 to TRBJ1-1; D unresolved. Trimming pared 2 bases from V and 8 bases from J, leaving 6 bases between. The CDR3 loop spans 11 amino acids. The germline V gene has CDR1 MNHEY and CDR2 SVGAGI. The CDR3 sequence is CASSYGPEAFF. CDR3 in DNA: TGTGCCAGCAGTTACGGCCCCGAAGCTTTCTTT.

The CDR3 sequence: CAISGTGVNTIYF. In DNA, the CDR3 is TGTGCCATCAGTGGGACAGGGGTTAACACCATATATTTT. J is TRBJ1-3 and V is TRBV10-3; 9 bases are shared with TRBD1. The trim removed 4 bases at V and 7 bases at J, leaving 2 bases unmatched. The CDR3 consists of 13 residues. The germline CDR1 and CDR2 sequences are ENHRY and SYGVKD.

This rearrangement joins TRBV7-9 to TRBJ2-1; a weak D match, TRBD1 (6 bases). Germline V gene sequence: CDR1 SEHNR, CDR2 FQNEAQ (reference sequence). The CDR3 is made up of 15 amino acids. The germline V and J ends were trimmed by 1 base and 6 bases, with 13 bases remaining between them. The CDR3 nucleotides read TGTGCCAGCAGCTTAGATTTCCAGGGGCGCAATGAGCAGTTCTTC. It encodes CASSLDFQGRNEQFF.

CDR3 nucleotide sequence: TGTGCCAGCAGCCAGGGAGGGTTTTACAAAAAACTGTTTTTT. Translating it yields CASSQGGFYKKLFF. This chain joins TRBV3-1 (or the pseudogene TRBV3-2) and TRBJ1-4; no reliable D call. V lost 3 bases to trimming and J lost 9 bases, with 14 bases between them. This CDR3 is 14 amino acids long. Germline V gene data show CDR1 as LGHDT and CDR2 as YNNKEL (reference sequence).

This clone has just a few counts. The CDR3 DNA sequence: TGTGCCAGCAGCGAGGGGGCAGACTCCTACGAGCAGTACTTC. As protein: CASSEGADSYEQYF. The J gene is TRBJ2-7, the V gene TRBV2; TRBD1 agrees at 7 bases. CDR1 is SNHLY and CDR2 is FYNNEI in the germline V gene. Unmatched junction bases numbered 5, after V lost 6 bases and J lost 0 bases. The CDR3 totals 14 residues.